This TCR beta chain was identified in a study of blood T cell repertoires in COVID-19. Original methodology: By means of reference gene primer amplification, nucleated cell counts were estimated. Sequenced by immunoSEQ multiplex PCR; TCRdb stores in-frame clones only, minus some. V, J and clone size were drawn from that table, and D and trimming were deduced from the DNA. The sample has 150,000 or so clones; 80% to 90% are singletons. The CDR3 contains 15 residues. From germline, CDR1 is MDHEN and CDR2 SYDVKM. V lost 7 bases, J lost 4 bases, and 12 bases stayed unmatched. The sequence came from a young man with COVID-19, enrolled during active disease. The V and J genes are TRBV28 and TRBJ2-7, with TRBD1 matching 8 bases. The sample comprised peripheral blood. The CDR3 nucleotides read TGTGCCAGCATTAGTGGGCAGGGGGCAGGGTACGAGCAGTACTTC. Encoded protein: CASISGQGAGYEQYF.